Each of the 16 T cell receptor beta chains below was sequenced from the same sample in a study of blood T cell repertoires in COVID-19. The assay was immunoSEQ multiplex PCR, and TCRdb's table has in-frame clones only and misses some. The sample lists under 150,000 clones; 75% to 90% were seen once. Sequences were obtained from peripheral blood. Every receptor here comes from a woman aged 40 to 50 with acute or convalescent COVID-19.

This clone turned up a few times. The CDR3 protein is CASSLELVGGYTF. In DNA, the CDR3 is TGTGCCAGCAGCTTAGAACTCGTGGGCGGCTACACCTTC. The chain is built from TRBV7-9 and TRBJ1-2, with D hard to call. The CDR3 is made up of 13 amino acids. V shed 1 base and J shed 8 bases, with 11 bases lying between them. Germline V gene sequence: CDR1 SEHNR, CDR2 FQNEAQ (reference sequence). The full variable domain, in which reference TRBV7-9 and TRBJ1-2 provide the parts outside the CDR3, is DTGVSQNPRHKITKRGQNVTFRCDPISEHNRLYWYRQTLGQGPEFLTYFQNEAQLEKSRLLSDRFSAERPKGSFSTLEIQRTEQGDSAMYLCASSLELVGGYTFGSGTRLTVV.

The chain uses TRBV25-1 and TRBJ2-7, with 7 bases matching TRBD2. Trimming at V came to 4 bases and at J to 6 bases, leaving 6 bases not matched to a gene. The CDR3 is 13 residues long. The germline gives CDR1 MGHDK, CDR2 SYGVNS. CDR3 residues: CASSGGGSGEQYF. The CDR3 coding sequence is TGTGCCAGCAGTGGCGGGGGTTCGGGCGAGCAGTACTTC.

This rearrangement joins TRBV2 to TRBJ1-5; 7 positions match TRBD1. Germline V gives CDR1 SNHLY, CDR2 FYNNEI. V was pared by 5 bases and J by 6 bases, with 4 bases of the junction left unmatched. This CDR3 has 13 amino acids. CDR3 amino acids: CASSLTGVQPQHF. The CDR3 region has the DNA TGTGCCAGCAGTCTTACAGGGGTTCAGCCCCAGCATTTT.

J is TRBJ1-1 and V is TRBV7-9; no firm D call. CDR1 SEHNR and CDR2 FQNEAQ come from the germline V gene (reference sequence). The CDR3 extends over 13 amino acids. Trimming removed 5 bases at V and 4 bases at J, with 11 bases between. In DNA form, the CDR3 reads TGTGCCAGCAGCCCCGGAGGAACCACTGAAGCTTTCTTT. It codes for CASSPGGTTEAFF.

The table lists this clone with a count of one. CDR3: CASSFSGENGYTF. Written as DNA, the CDR3 is TGCGCCAGCAGCTTTTCAGGGGAGAATGGCTACACCTTC. This chain links TRBV5-1 with TRBJ1-2, with D perhaps matching TRBD1 (6 bases). CDR1 and CDR2 from the germline V gene are SGHRS and YFSETQ. This CDR3 contains 13 residues. V was cut by 2 bases and J by 6 bases, with 11 bases left in between. The complete variable domain, with remaining parts taken from reference TRBV5-1 and TRBJ1-2, reads KAGVTQTPRYLIKTRGQQVTLSCSPISGHRSVSWYQQTPGQGLQFLFEYFSETQRNKGNFPGRFSGRQFSNSRSEMNVSTLELGDSALYLCASSFSGENGYTFGSGTRLTVV.

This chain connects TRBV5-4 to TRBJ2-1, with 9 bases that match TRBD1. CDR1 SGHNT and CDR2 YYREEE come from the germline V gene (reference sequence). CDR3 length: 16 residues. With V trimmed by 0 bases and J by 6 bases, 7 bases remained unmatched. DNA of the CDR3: TGTGCCAGCAGCTTGGGGGACAGGGTCGCAGCCAATGAGCAGTTCTTC. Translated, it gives CASSLGDRVAANEQFF. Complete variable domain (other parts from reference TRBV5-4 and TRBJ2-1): ETGVTQSPTHLIKTRGQQVTLRCSSQSGHNTVSWYQQALGQGPQFIFQYYREEENGRGNFPPRFSGLQFPNYSSELNVNALELDDSALYLCASSLGDRVAANEQFFGPGTRLTVL.

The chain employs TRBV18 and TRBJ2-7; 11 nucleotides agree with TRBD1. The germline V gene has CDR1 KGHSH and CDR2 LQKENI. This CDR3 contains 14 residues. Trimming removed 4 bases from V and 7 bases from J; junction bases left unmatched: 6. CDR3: CASSLGQGALEQYF. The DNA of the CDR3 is TGTGCCAGCTCACTCGGACAGGGGGCGCTTGAGCAGTACTTC. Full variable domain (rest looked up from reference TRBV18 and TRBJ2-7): NAGVMQNPRHLVRRRGQEARLRCSPMKGHSHVYWYRQLPEEGLKFMVYLQKENIIDESGMPKERFSAEFPKEGPSILRIQQVVRGDSAAYFCASSLGQGALEQYFGPGTRLTVT.

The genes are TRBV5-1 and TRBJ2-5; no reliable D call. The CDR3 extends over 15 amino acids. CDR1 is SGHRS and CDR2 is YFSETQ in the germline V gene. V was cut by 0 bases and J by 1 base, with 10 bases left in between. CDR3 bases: TGCGCCAGCAGCTTGGATCCTCACAGCCAAGAGACCCAGTACTTC. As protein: CASSLDPHSQETQYF.

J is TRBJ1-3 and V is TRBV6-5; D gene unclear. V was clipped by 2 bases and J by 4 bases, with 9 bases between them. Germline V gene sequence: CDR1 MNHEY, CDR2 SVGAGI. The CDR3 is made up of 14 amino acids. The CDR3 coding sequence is TGTGCCAGCAGTTACGATGGCGGCGGAAACACCATATATTTT. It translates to CASSYDGGGNTIYF.

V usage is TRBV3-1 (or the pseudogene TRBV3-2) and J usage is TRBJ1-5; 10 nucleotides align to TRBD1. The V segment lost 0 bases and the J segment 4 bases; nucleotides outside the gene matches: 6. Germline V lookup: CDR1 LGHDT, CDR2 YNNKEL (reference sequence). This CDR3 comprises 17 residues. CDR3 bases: TGTGCCAGCAGCCAAGATTTAGGACAGGGGGGTAATCAGCCCCAGCATTTT. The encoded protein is CASSQDLGQGGNQPQHF.

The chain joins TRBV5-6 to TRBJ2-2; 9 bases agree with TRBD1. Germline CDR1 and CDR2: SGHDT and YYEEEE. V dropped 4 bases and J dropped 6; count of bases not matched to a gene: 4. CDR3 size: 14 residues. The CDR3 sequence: CASSQDRGAGELFF. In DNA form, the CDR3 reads TGTGCCAGCAGCCAAGACAGGGGGGCCGGGGAGCTGTTTTTT.

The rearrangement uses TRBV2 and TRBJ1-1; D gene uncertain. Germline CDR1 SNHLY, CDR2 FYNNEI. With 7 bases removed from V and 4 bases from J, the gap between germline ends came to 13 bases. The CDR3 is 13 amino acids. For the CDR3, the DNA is TGTGCCAGCATTAGGGAAGGAGGCACTGAAGCTTTCTTT. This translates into CASIREGGTEAFF.

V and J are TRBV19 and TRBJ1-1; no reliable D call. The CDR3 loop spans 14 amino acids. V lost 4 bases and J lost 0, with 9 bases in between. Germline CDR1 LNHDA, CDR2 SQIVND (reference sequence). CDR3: CASSSATLNTEAFF. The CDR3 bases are TGTGCCAGTAGTAGCGCGACACTGAACACTGAAGCTTTCTTT.

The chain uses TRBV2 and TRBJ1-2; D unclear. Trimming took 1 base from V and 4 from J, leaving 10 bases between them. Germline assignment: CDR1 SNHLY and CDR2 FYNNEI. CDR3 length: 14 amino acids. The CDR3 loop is CASSEGGLVYGYTF. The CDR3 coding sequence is TGTGCCAGCAGTGAAGGAGGGCTTGTCTATGGCTACACCTTC.

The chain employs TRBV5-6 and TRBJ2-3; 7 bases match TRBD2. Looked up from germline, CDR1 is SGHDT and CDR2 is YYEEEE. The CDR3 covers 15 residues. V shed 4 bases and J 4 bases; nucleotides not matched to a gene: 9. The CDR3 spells CASSPPGGYPDTQYF. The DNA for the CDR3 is TGTGCCAGCAGCCCCCCGGGGGGTTACCCAGATACGCAGTATTTT.

The CDR3 nucleotides are TGTGCCAGCTCGGCGGGGGCAGGAGCTAACTATGGCTACACCTTC. It yields the protein CASSAGAGANYGYTF. The V and J genes are TRBV18 and TRBJ1-2; possible D gene TRBD1, 6 bases. Trimming stripped 6 bases from V and 0 bases from J, with 14 bases between. The germline V gene encodes CDR1 KGHSH and CDR2 LQKENI. The CDR3 is 15 residues long.